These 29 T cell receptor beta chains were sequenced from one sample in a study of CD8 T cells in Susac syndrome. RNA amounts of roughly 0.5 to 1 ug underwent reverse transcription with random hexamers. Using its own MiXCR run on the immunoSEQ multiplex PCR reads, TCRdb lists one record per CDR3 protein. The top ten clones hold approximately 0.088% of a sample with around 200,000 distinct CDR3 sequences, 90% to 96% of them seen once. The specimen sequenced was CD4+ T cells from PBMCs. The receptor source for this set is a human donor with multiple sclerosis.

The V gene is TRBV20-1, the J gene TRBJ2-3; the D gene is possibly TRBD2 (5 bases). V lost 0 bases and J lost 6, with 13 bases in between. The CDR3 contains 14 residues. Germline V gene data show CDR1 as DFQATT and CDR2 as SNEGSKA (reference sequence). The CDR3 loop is CSARDLAHWDTQYF. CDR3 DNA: TGCAGTGCTAGAGATCTAGCTCACTGGGATACGCAGTATTTT.

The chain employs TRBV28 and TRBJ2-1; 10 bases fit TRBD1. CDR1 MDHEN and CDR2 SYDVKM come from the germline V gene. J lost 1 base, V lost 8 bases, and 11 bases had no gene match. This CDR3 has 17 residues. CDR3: CASGSGTGVPSYNEQFF. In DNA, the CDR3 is TGTGCCAGCGGCTCCGGGACAGGGGTCCCTTCCTACAATGAGCAGTTCTTC.

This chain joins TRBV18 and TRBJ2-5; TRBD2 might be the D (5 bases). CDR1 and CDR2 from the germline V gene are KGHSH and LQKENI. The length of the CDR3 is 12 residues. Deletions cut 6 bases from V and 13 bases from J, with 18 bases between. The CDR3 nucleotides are TGTGCCAGCTCCCACCCCCCACGGCGGGTGTACTTC. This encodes CASSHPPRRVYF.

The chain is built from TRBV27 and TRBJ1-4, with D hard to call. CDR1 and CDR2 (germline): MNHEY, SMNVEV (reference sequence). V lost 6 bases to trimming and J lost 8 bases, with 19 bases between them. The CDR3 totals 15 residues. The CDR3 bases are TGTGCCAGCAGGACCGGATCGGGGTTGGGAGAAAAACTGTTTTTT. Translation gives CASRTGSGLGEKLFF.

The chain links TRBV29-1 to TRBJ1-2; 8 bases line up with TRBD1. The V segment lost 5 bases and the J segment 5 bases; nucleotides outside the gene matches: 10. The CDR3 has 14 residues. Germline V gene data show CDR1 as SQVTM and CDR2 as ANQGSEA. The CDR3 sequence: CSVHRDRIEYGYTF. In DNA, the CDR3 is TGCAGCGTTCACAGGGACAGGATAGAATATGGCTACACCTTC. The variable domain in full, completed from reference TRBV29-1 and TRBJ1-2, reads SAVISQKPSRDICQRGTSLTIQCQVDSQVTMMFWYRQQPGQSLTLIATANQGSEATYESGFVIDKFPISRPNLTFSTLTVSNMSPEDSSIYLCSVHRDRIEYGYTFGSGTRLTVV.

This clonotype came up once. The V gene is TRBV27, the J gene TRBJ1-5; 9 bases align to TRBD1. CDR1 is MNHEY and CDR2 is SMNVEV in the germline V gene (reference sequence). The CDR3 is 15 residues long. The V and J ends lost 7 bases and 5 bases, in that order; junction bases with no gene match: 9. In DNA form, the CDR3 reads TGTGCCAGCAACCCGACCGGGACAGGGCATCAGCCCCAGCATTTT. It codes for CASNPTGTGHQPQHF.

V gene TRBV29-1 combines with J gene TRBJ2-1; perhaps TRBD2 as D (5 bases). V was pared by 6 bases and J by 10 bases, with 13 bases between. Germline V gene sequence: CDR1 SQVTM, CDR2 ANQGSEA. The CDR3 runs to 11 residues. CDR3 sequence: CSVPHPGEQFF. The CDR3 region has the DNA TGCAGCGTCCCCCATCCGGGGGAGCAGTTCTTC.

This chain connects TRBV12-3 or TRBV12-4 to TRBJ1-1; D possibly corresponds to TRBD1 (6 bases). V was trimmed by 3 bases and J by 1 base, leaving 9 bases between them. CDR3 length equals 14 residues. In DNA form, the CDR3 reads TGTGCCAGCAGTTTTACGACAGGGAACACTGAAGCTTTCTTT. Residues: CASSFTTGNTEAFF.

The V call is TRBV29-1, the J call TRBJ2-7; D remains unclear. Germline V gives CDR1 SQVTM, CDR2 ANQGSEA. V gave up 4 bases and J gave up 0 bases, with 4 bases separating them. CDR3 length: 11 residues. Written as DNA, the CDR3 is TGCAGCGTTGGAGCCTCCTACGAGCAGTACTTC. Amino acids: CSVGASYEQYF.

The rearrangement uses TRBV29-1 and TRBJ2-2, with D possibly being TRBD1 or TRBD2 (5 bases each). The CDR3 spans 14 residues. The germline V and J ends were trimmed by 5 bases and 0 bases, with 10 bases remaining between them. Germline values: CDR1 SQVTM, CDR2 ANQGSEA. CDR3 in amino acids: CSVRGPSNTGELFF. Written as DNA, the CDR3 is TGCAGCGTTAGGGGACCCTCGAACACCGGGGAGCTGTTTTTT.

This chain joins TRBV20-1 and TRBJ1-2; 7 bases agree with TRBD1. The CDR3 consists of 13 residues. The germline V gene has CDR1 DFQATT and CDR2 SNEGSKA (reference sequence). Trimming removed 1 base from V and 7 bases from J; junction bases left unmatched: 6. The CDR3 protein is CSARVGGGLGYTF. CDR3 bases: TGCAGTGCTAGAGTGGGAGGGGGCCTTGGCTACACCTTC.

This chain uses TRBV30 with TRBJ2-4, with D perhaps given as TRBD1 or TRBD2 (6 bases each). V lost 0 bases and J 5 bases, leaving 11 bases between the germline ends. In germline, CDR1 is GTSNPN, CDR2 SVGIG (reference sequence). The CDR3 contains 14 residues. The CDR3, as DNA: TGTGCCTGGAGTGTTAGAGGGGGGCAAAACATTCAGTACTTC. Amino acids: CAWSVRGGQNIQYF.

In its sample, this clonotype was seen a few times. CDR3 sequence: CASSVSLAKNIQYF. The CDR3 region has the DNA TGTGCCAGCAGTGTCAGCCTAGCCAAAAACATTCAGTACTTC. V and J are TRBV27 and TRBJ2-4; D ambiguous. Trimming took off 5 bases at V and 0 bases at J, with 8 bases between the two ends. The CDR3 is 14 residues long. Looked up from germline, CDR1 is MNHEY and CDR2 is SMNVEV (reference sequence).

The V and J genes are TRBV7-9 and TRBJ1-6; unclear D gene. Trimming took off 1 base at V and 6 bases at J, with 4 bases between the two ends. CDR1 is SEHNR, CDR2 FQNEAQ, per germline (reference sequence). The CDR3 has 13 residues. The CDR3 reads CASSLGANSPLHF. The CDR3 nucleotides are TGTGCCAGCAGCTTAGGAGCTAATTCACCCCTCCACTTT.

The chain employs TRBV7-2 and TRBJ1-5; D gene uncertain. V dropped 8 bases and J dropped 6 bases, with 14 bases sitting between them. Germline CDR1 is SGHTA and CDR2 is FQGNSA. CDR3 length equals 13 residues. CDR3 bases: TGTGCCAGCTTCTTAGCAGGAGCTCAGCCCCAGCATTTT. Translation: CASFLAGAQPQHF.

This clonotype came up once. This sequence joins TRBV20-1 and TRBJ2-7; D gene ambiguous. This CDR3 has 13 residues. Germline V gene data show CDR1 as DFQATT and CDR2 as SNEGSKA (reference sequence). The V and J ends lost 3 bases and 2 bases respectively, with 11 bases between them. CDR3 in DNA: TGCAGTGCTAGTTACCGGCAAACCTACGAGCAGTACTTC. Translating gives CSASYRQTYEQYF.

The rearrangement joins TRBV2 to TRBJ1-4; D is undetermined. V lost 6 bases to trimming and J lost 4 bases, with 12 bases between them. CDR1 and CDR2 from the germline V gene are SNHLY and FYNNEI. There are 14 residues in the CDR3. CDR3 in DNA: TGTGCCAGCAGATTTGACCAGAGTAATGAAAAACTGTTTTTT. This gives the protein CASRFDQSNEKLFF. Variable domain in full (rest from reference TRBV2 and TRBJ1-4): EPEVTQTPSHQVTQMGQEVILRCVPISNHLYFYWYRQILGQKVEFLVSFYNNEISEKSEIFDDQFSVERPDGSNFTLKIRSTKLEDSAMYFCASRFDQSNEKLFFGSGTQLSVL.

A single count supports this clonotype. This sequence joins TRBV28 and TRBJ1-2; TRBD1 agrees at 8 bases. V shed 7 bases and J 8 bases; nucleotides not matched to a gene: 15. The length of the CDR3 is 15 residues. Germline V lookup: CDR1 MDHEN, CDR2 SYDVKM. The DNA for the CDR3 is TGTGCCAGCAACCACCCCAAGACAGGGGTTAGGGGCTACACCTTC. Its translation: CASNHPKTGVRGYTF.

CDR3 sequence (DNA): TGCGCCAGCAGCTTGGCAGACCCGGGAAACACCATATATTTT. It is translated as CASSLADPGNTIYF. The rearrangement links TRBV5-1 to TRBJ1-3; D is unclear. The CDR3 extends over 14 amino acids. The germline V and J ends were trimmed by 0 bases and 4 bases, with 8 bases remaining between them. CDR1 SGHRS and CDR2 YFSETQ come from the germline V gene.

The CDR3 sequence: CASSQDRTTGVYDGYTF. CDR3 sequence (DNA): TGTGCCAGCAGCCAAGATCGGACGACAGGGGTTTACGATGGCTACACCTTC. The gene calls are TRBV3-1 and TRBJ1-2, with TRBD1 identical over 8 bases. Germline trimming cut 0 bases from V and 6 bases from J; bases unmatched to any gene: 12. Germline assignment: CDR1 LGHDT and CDR2 YNNKEL (reference sequence). CDR3 size: 17 residues.

This CDR3 is CSARAGSPGGSYNEQFF. In DNA, the CDR3 is TGCAGTGCTAGAGCGGGGTCCCCAGGAGGATCCTACAATGAGCAGTTCTTC. J is TRBJ2-1 and V is TRBV20-1, with D maybe TRBD2 (5 bases). Trimming stripped 1 base from V and 1 base from J, with 17 bases between. The CDR3 length is 17 residues. In germline, CDR1 is DFQATT, CDR2 SNEGSKA (reference sequence).

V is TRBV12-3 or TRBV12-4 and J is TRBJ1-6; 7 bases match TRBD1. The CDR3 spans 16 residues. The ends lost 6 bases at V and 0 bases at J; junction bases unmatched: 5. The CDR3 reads CASSSGGSSYNSPLHF. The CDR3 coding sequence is TGTGCCAGCAGCTCAGGGGGGAGCTCCTATAATTCACCCCTCCACTTT.

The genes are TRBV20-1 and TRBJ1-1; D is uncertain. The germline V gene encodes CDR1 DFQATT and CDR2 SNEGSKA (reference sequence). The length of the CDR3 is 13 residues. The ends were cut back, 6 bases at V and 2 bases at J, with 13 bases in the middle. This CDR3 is CSARSSLNTEAFF. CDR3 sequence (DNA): TGCAGTGCCCGCTCCAGCCTAAACACTGAAGCTTTCTTT.

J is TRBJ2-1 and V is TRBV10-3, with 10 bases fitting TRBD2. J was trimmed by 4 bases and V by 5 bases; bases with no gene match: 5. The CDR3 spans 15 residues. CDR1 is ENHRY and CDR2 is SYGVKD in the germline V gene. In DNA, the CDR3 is TGTGCCATCAGTATGCTAGCGGGGGAATACAATGAGCAGTTCTTC. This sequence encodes CAISMLAGEYNEQFF.

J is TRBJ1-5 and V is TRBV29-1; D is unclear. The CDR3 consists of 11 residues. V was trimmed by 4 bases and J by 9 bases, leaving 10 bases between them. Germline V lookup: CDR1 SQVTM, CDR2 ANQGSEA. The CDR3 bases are TGCAGCGTTGGAGTCGAGGGGCCCCAGCATTTT. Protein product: CSVGVEGPQHF.

CDR3 bases: TGCAGCGGCAGGATGTTGGACACTGAAGCTTTCTTT. This sequence encodes CSGRMLDTEAFF. The gene calls are TRBV29-1 and TRBJ1-1; D call uncertain. V lost 7 bases and J lost 3, with 12 bases in between. The CDR3 totals 12 residues. Germline values: CDR1 SQVTM, CDR2 ANQGSEA. Together with reference TRBV29-1 and TRBJ1-1, the CDR3 gives the full variable domain: SAVISQKPSRDICQRGTSLTIQCQVDSQVTMMFWYRQQPGQSLTLIATANQGSEATYESGFVIDKFPISRPNLTFSTLTVSNMSPEDSSIYLCSGRMLDTEAFFGQGTRLTVV.

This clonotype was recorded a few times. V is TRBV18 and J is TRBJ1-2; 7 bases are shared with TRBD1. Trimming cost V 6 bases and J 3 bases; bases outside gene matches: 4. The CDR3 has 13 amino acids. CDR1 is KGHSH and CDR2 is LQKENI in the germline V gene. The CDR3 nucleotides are TGTGCCAGCTCCCCGACAGGGTACTATGGCTACACCTTC. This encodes CASSPTGYYGYTF.

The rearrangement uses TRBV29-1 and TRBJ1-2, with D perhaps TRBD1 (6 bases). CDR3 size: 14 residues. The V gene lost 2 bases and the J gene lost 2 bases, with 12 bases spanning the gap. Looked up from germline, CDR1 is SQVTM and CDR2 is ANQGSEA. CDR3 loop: CSVERLGQNYGYTF. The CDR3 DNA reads TGCAGCGTTGAAAGGTTAGGACAGAACTATGGCTACACCTTC.

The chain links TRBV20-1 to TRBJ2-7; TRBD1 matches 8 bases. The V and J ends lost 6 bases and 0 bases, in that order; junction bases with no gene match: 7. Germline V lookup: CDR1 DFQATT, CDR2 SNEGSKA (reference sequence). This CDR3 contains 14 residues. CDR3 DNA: TGCAGTGCCCGAGCAGGGGGCGGCTCCTACGAGCAGTACTTC. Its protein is CSARAGGGSYEQYF.